This TCR beta chain stems from a study of metastatic and nonmetastatic thyroid tumors. Study information: Repertoires from blood and tumor or nodule tissue of malignant and benign thyroid patients were compared.

Patients underwent thyroid surgery, and none had received any treatment before it. Looked up from germline, CDR1 is MNHEY and CDR2 is SVGEGT. The CDR3 runs 14 residues. Trimming left V 6 bases short and J 4 bases short, with 12 bases between. This clone was seen more than once but under ten times. The antigen is not known. General study points: Significantly higher TCR beta diversity was reportedly seen in malignant thyroid tumors than benign nodules, in blood and tumor.

Original analysis: The study built a papillary thyroid cancer distant-metastasis classifier from CDR3 differences across clinicopathological groups. TCRdb reanalyzed the PCR reads with MiXCR. V and J calls and clone size were set by TCRdb, not the authors. This table has about 43,000 clones, about 3.2% appearing once. The V and J genes are TRBV6-2 or TRBV6-3 and TRBJ1-4, with D tentatively TRBD1 (5 bases). What was sequenced was blood. The sequence derives from a female donor with papillary thyroid cancer or a benign thyroid nodule (not recorded which). Some clones in this sample may be carry-over from other donors' samples. The CDR3 here is CASRPTDLNEKLFF. The CDR3 DNA is TGTGCCAGCAGGCCGACAGACCTTAATGAAAAACTGTTTTTT.